The table lists the clone carrying this T cell receptor (beta chain) with a few counts. Antigen unknown. CD4+ cells were split into CD45RA+ naive and CD45RA-negative memory subsets. Germline CDR1 is GTSNPN and CDR2 is SVGIG (reference sequence). V shed 2 bases and J 4 bases; nucleotides not matched to a gene: 7. The CDR3 is 15 amino acids. This sample is part of a study of shared clonotypes between healthy human individuals. Study results and caveats: At large depth, rarefaction still showed sorted-subset sequencing to be incomplete.

Assay used: immunoSEQ multiplex PCR; TCRdb lists only in-frame clones, some missing. Among some 500,000 clones, roughly 95% were seen once, and the ten largest hold under 0.065%. Sequencing input: naive CD4+ T cells sorted from blood. Subset denoted: CD45RA+ positively selected. The source of this sequence is a woman younger than 45 in good health. The rearrangement links TRBV30 to TRBJ1-5, with 8 bases that match TRBD1. The CDR3 DNA reads TGTGCCTGGAGTATCTCAGGGGGCTTAAATCAGCCCCAGCATTTT. Encoded protein: CAWSISGGLNQPQHF.